The 31 T cell receptor beta chains presented below share a single source sample, sequenced in a study of blood T cell repertoires in COVID-19. TCRdb's copy holds only in-frame clones and misses some; the assay was immunoSEQ multiplex PCR. The sample lists approximately 330,000 clones, roughly 90% occurring once. The specimen sequenced was peripheral blood. All receptors come from a woman in her forties or fifties with active or convalescent COVID-19.

The chain links TRBV7-2 to TRBJ1-2; no firm D call. Germline assignment: CDR1 SGHTA and CDR2 FQGNSA. The CDR3 sequence is 17 residues long. Trimming took 0 bases from V and 0 from J, leaving 14 bases between them. CDR3 in amino acids: CASSLASWQEANYGYTF. As DNA, the CDR3 is TGTGCCAGCAGCTTAGCGTCGTGGCAGGAGGCTAACTATGGCTACACCTTC.

This chain links TRBV6-2 or TRBV6-3 with TRBJ1-5; D might be TRBD1 (6 bases). CDR3 length: 11 amino acids. The V end was cut by 2 bases, the J end by 15 bases, with 11 bases between. Germline loops: CDR1 MNHEY, CDR2 SVGEGT. The CDR3 region has the DNA TGTGCCAGCAGTTACGGGTCAGGGGTGCATTTT. Its protein is CASSYGSGVHF.

V and J are TRBV25-1 and TRBJ2-1; TRBD2 might be the D (5 bases). The CDR3 spans 14 residues. CDR1 is MGHDK, CDR2 SYGVNS, per germline. With 7 bases removed from V and 1 base from J, the gap between germline ends came to 11 bases. The chain's CDR3 is CASTRPGSYNEQFF. In nucleotides, the CDR3 is TGTGCCAGCACTCGTCCGGGATCCTACAATGAGCAGTTCTTC. Drawing the rest from reference TRBV25-1 and TRBJ2-1, the complete variable domain is EADIYQTPRYLVIGTGKKITLECSQTMGHDKMYWYQQDPGMELHLIHYSYGVNSTEKGDLSSESTVSRIRTEHFPLTLESARPSHTSQYLCASTRPGSYNEQFFGPGTRLTVL.

The rearrangement uses TRBV25-1 and TRBJ2-7; D is undetermined. The CDR3 has 12 amino acids. V lost 3 bases, J lost 0 bases, and 3 bases lay in between. The germline V gene has CDR1 MGHDK and CDR2 SYGVNS. The CDR3 sequence: CASSDNSYEQYF. In nucleotides, the CDR3 is TGTGCCAGCAGTGACAACTCCTACGAGCAGTACTTC.

This chain joins TRBV15 and TRBJ1-5; tentatively, D is TRBD1 (5 bases). Trimming left V 5 bases short and J 4 bases short, with 6 bases between. This CDR3 has 12 amino acids. Looked up from germline, CDR1 is LNHNV and CDR2 is YYDKDF (reference sequence). The CDR3 sequence is CATSPGNQPQHF. The CDR3 DNA sequence: TGTGCCACCAGCCCAGGGAATCAGCCCCAGCATTTT.

The gene calls are TRBV6-5 and TRBJ2-2; 8 nucleotides match TRBD1. CDR1 and CDR2 from the germline V gene are MNHEY and SVGAGI. This CDR3 contains 14 residues. J gave up 1 base and V 10 bases, and 5 bases lay outside the gene matches. CDR3 in amino acids: CATNRGENTGELFF. CDR3 DNA sequence: TGTGCCACAAACAGGGGGGAGAACACCGGGGAGCTGTTTTTT.

The chain uses TRBV11-2 and TRBJ2-5, with 7 bases matching TRBD2. The CDR3 contains 14 residues. Germline CDR1 and CDR2: SGHAT and FQNNGV. After removal of 8 bases from V and 3 bases from J, the junction contained 9 bases not matched to a gene. The CDR3 loop is CASAGVKGEETQYF. As DNA, the CDR3 is TGTGCCAGCGCGGGGGTTAAAGGTGAAGAGACCCAGTACTTC.

The CDR3 loop is CAWTVDTFHYEQYF. The CDR3 DNA reads TGTGCCTGGACCGTTGATACTTTCCACTACGAGCAGTACTTC. The V and J genes are TRBV30 and TRBJ2-7; D unclear. Between the trimmed V and J ends, which lost 4 bases and 3 bases, there was a span of 16 bases. The germline V gene has CDR1 GTSNPN and CDR2 SVGIG (reference sequence). CDR3 length equals 14 residues.

The chain combines TRBV9 with TRBJ2-2; TRBD2 might be the D (6 bases). Trimming pared 2 bases from V and 7 bases from J, leaving 15 bases between. Germline lookup yields CDR1 SGDLS and CDR2 YYNGEE. The CDR3 length is 15 residues. The CDR3 DNA sequence: TGTGCCAGCAGCGTCTCTAGCGTAGGGAACGGGGAGCTGTTTTTT. Its translation: CASSVSSVGNGELFF.

Details on this clone: One junction end does not reproduce the germline sequence, and a read error may be involved. This chain uses TRBV7-7 with TRBJ2-1; no clear D. Germline lookup yields CDR1 SSHAT and CDR2 FNYEAQ (reference sequence). The CDR3 contains 14 residues. The CDR3 DNA reads TGTGCTAGCAGCTTGAGTAGCCTTGACAATGAGCAGTTCTTC. This translates into CASSLSSLDNEQFF.

The chain employs TRBV5-4 and TRBJ2-5; the match to TRBD1 covers 7 bases. Germline V gives CDR1 SGHNT, CDR2 YYREEE (reference sequence). The CDR3 totals 15 residues. V shed 4 bases, J shed 1 base, and the junction held 7 bases outside the gene matches. In DNA, the CDR3 is TGTGCCAGCAGCAACCAGGGACAGCCCCAAGAGACCCAGTACTTC. Translation gives CASSNQGQPQETQYF.

This chain joins TRBV28 and TRBJ2-7; TRBD2 matches 7 bases. CDR1 is MDHEN, CDR2 SYDVKM, per germline. The V segment lost 4 bases and the J segment 0 bases; nucleotides outside the gene matches: 6. The CDR3 has 15 residues. CDR3 in amino acids: CASSSREVSSYEQYF. The CDR3 DNA follows: TGTGCCAGCAGTTCCCGGGAGGTTAGCTCCTACGAGCAGTACTTC.

This chain joins TRBV7-2 and TRBJ1-2; 9 nucleotides agree with TRBD1. CDR3 length: 14 amino acids. V was pared by 5 bases and J by 6 bases, with 7 bases of the junction left unmatched. Germline V lookup: CDR1 SGHTA, CDR2 FQGNSA. The chain's CDR3 is CASSRGTGIDGYTF. The CDR3 DNA sequence: TGTGCCAGCAGCCGCGGGACAGGGATCGATGGCTACACCTTC.

This clone was seen a single time. The gene calls are TRBV9 and TRBJ1-5; D perhaps matches TRBD1 (6 bases). Germline CDR1 SGDLS, CDR2 YYNGEE. This CDR3 is built from 14 residues. Deletions cut 4 bases from V and 3 bases from J, with 11 bases between. DNA for the CDR3: TGTGCCAGCAGCCCGGGACACCTCAATCAGCCCCAGCATTTT. Its translation is CASSPGHLNQPQHF. Combining the CDR3 with reference TRBV9 and TRBJ1-5 gives the whole variable domain DSGVTQTPKHLITATGQRVTLRCSPRSGDLSVYWYQQSLDQGLQFLIQYYNGEERAKGNILERFSAQQFPDLHSELNLSSLELGDSALYFCASSPGHLNQPQHFGDGTRLSIL.

The genes are TRBV28 and TRBJ2-7; no definite D call. Trimming removed 6 bases from V and 0 bases from J, with 9 bases in between. CDR1 and CDR2 from the germline V gene are MDHEN and SYDVKM. CDR3 length: 13 residues. CDR3 protein: CASSTESSYEQYF. In DNA form, the CDR3 reads TGTGCCAGCAGCACAGAGAGCTCCTACGAGCAGTACTTC.

This sequence joins TRBV2 and TRBJ1-5; no firm D call. V was shortened by 5 bases and J by 0 bases, with 14 bases between the two germline ends. Germline V gene data show CDR1 as SNHLY and CDR2 as FYNNEI. The CDR3 has 16 amino acids. The CDR3 is CASSPRGWGSNQPQHF. In DNA form, the CDR3 reads TGTGCCAGCAGTCCGCGAGGGTGGGGTAGCAATCAGCCCCAGCATTTT.

The J gene is TRBJ2-1, the V gene TRBV30, with 10 nucleotides matching TRBD1. CDR1 GTSNPN and CDR2 SVGIG come from the germline V gene (reference sequence). This CDR3 is 15 amino acids long. V lost 5 bases and J lost 2; bases outside the gene matches: 6. In DNA form, the CDR3 reads TGTGCCTGGGACCCGGGACAGGGGACCTACAATGAGCAGTTCTTC. Translating it yields CAWDPGQGTYNEQFF.

This clone was recorded a few times. This chain joins TRBV6-5 and TRBJ1-2; TRBD1 aligns across 10 bases. The CDR3 has 15 amino acids. The V segment lost 5 bases and the J segment 1 base; nucleotides outside the gene matches: 4. Germline values: CDR1 MNHEY, CDR2 SVGAGI. CDR3 sequence (DNA): TGTGCCAGCAGTCGGACAGGGGGATTTAACTATGGCTACACCTTC. Translation gives CASSRTGGFNYGYTF.

This clone was seen more than once but under ten times. The V call is TRBV5-1, the J call TRBJ2-3; TRBD2 aligns across 8 bases. The CDR3 totals 13 residues. J gave up 4 bases and V 7 bases, and 5 bases lay outside the gene matches. CDR1 and CDR2 (germline): SGHRS, YFSETQ. CDR3 nucleotide sequence: TGCGCCAGCGCGACTAGCGAACCAGATACGCAGTATTTT. Translation gives CASATSEPDTQYF.

This chain connects TRBV3-1 (or the pseudogene TRBV3-2) to TRBJ2-7, with D unresolved. The germline V gene encodes CDR1 LGHDT and CDR2 YNNKEL (reference sequence). The V and J ends lost 0 bases and 2 bases respectively, with 8 bases between them. This CDR3 region has 14 residues. CDR3 amino acids: CASSQDLVAYEQYF. CDR3 bases: TGTGCCAGCAGCCAAGACTTAGTAGCCTACGAGCAGTACTTC.

V usage is TRBV9 and J usage is TRBJ2-3; D perhaps matches TRBD1 (5 bases). Germline lookup yields CDR1 SGDLS and CDR2 YYNGEE. This CDR3 is built from 17 residues. Deletions cut 4 bases from V and 1 base from J, with 19 bases between. The CDR3 DNA reads as TGTGCCAGCAGCCCCCCAGGGATTCTTACCGGCACAGATACGCAGTATTTT. Translation gives CASSPPGILTGTDTQYF.

V usage is TRBV5-5 and J usage is TRBJ1-2, with D tentatively TRBD1 (6 bases). V lost 4 bases and J 3 bases, leaving 10 bases between the germline ends. Germline assignment: CDR1 SGHKS and CDR2 YYEKEE (reference sequence). The CDR3 length is 13 residues. Here the CDR3 DNA reads TGTGCCAGCAGCCCACAGGGTGACTATGGCTACACCTTC. This translates into CASSPQGDYGYTF.

This clone has just a few counts. This chain uses TRBV27 with TRBJ2-1; TRBD1 agrees at 9 bases. V shed 5 bases, J shed 4 bases, and the junction held 6 bases outside the gene matches. Germline-derived CDR1 and CDR2 are MNHEY and SMNVEV (reference sequence). The CDR3 extends over 15 amino acids. Here the CDR3 DNA reads TGTGCCAGCAGTCGACAGGGGGTAGGATACAATGAGCAGTTCTTC. Translating gives CASSRQGVGYNEQFF.

The sample holds one count of this clone. The V call is TRBV21-1, the J call TRBJ2-7; the D segment call TRBD1 is taken from the table without a DNA check. TRBV21-1 is termed a pseudogene. The CDR3 has 13 amino acids. CDR3 nucleotides: TGTGCCAGCAGCAAAGCGGCCTCCTACGAGCAGTACTTC. Translated: CASSKAASYEQYF.

The chain's CDR3 is CASRLGQGQYEQYF. In DNA, the CDR3 is TGTGCCAGTCGACTGGGACAGGGGCAATACGAGCAGTACTTC. The rearrangement joins TRBV2 to TRBJ2-7; TRBD1 matches at 10 bases. Germline CDR1 reads SNHLY; CDR2 reads FYNNEI. The V and J ends lost 9 bases and 4 bases, in that order; junction bases with no gene match: 9. This CDR3 contains 14 residues.

V is TRBV5-4 and J is TRBJ1-2, with a weak D call TRBD1 (5 bases). The germline V gene has CDR1 SGHNT and CDR2 YYREEE (reference sequence). Trimming shortened V by 9 bases and J by 6 bases, and 21 bases separated the two germline ends. The CDR3 is 14 amino acids. The CDR3 coding sequence is TGTGCCACCTCCCTGATGGGACTTTCTCATGGCTACACCTTC. It translates to CATSLMGLSHGYTF.

J is TRBJ2-3 and V is TRBV7-2, with a weak D call TRBD2 (8 bases). The germline gives CDR1 SGHTA, CDR2 FQGNSA. CDR3 size: 15 residues. Between the trimmed V and J ends, which lost 7 bases and 0 bases, there was a span of 14 bases. Written as DNA, the CDR3 is TGTGCCAGCAACATAGCGGGACAGAGCACAGATACGCAGTATTTT. Translating gives CASNIAGQSTDTQYF.

This clone was seen once. The chain joins TRBV27 to TRBJ2-7; D uncertain. Per the germline V gene, CDR1 is MNHEY and CDR2 is SMNVEV (reference sequence). V was clipped by 3 bases and J by 3 bases, with 6 bases between them. The CDR3 is made up of 12 amino acids. The chain's CDR3 is CASSFIGYEQYF. The CDR3, as DNA: TGTGCCAGCAGTTTCATCGGCTACGAGCAGTACTTC.

The rearrangement joins TRBV5-6 to TRBJ1-2; 7 bases align to TRBD1. This CDR3 has 17 amino acids. The ends lost 0 bases at V and 2 bases at J; junction bases unmatched: 10. CDR1 and CDR2 (germline): SGHDT, YYEEEE. The CDR3 coding sequence is TGTGCCAGCAGCTTGGGACAGGGAAAAGGAAGGAACTATGGCTACACCTTC. It yields the protein CASSLGQGKGRNYGYTF.

CDR3 sequence reads: CASSFTRRTGTKETQYF. Here the CDR3 DNA reads TGTGCCAGCAGCTTCACCCGGCGGACAGGGACGAAAGAGACCCAGTACTTC. The V and J genes are TRBV7-9 and TRBJ2-5, with TRBD1 identical over 8 bases. Germline V gene lookup returns CDR1 SEHNR and CDR2 FQNEAQ (reference sequence). J was trimmed by 3 bases and V by 3 bases; bases with no gene match: 12. This CDR3 has 17 amino acids. The whole variable domain, remainder taken from reference TRBV7-9 and TRBJ2-5, is DTGVSQNPRHKITKRGQNVTFRCDPISEHNRLYWYRQTLGQGPEFLTYFQNEAQLEKSRLLSDRFSAERPKGSFSTLEIQRTEQGDSAMYLCASSFTRRTGTKETQYFGPGTRLLVL.

The chain recombines TRBV29-1 with TRBJ1-1, with D perhaps TRBD1 (5 bases). This CDR3 spans 13 amino acids. V was pared by 5 bases and J by 3 bases, with 13 bases between. Germline lookup yields CDR1 SQVTM and CDR2 ANQGSEA. The CDR3 protein is CSVHPDRYTEAFF. CDR3 bases: TGCAGCGTTCACCCCGACAGATACACTGAAGCTTTCTTT.